Listed below are T cell receptor beta chains from one sample, sequenced in a study of shared clonotypes between healthy human individuals. Libraries were prepared by immunoSEQ multiplex PCR; TCRdb keeps only in-frame clonotypes and omits some of them. The sample records 2 million to 2.5 million clones, about nine tenths being singletons. Sequencing was done on a sample of naive CD4+ T cells from PBMCs. Receptors were obtained from a man between 18 and 35 years old in good health. Some clones in this sample may be carry-over from other donors' samples. The CDR3 runs from the conserved cysteine through the conserved F or W. Fields, in order: clone size, D gene, J gene, V gene, CDR3 protein, CDR3 DNA. D genes are given only for firm matches. Clone size is stated in some rows and not others, as once, few, many or a class when expanded.

size: -; D: -; J: TRBJ1-5; V: TRBV4-3; CDR3: CASSQDLAGGQPQHF; DNA: TGCGCCAGCAGCCAAGATTTAGCGGGTGGCCAGCCCCAGCATTTT
size: -; D: -; J: TRBJ2-7; V: TRBV4-1; CDR3: CASSRVGLGISYEQYF; DNA: TGCGCCAGCAGCCGAGTTGGGCTGGGCATATCCTACGAGCAGTACTTC
size: -; D: -; J: TRBJ1-2; V: TRBV30; CDR3: CAWRADYGYTF; DNA: TGTGCCTGGCGCGCTGACTATGGCTACACCTTC
size: once; D: TRBD1; J: TRBJ1-5; V: TRBV11-2; CDR3: CASSLGQGRFGNQPQHF; DNA: TGTGCCAGCAGCTTAGGACAGGGAAGATTTGGCAATCAGCCCCAGCATTTT
size: -; D: TRBD1; J: TRBJ1-2; V: TRBV19; CDR3: CASRSLTGESRGYTF; DNA: TGTGCCAGTAGATCCCTAACAGGGGAGTCCCGGGGCTACACCTTC
size: few; D: -; J: TRBJ2-3; V: TRBV27; CDR3: CASSPRQFTDTQYF; DNA: TGTGCCAGCAGTCCCCGACAGTTTACAGATACGCAGTATTTT
size: -; D: TRBD2; J: TRBJ2-1; V: TRBV7-2; CDR3: CASSSGLAGGIEQFF; DNA: TGTGCCAGCAGCTCCGGACTAGCGGGAGGCATTGAGCAGTTCTTC
size: few; D: -; J: TRBJ2-2; V: TRBV5-1; CDR3: CASSLIESTGELFF; DNA: TGCGCCAGCAGCTTGATAGAGTCCACCGGGGAGCTGTTTTTT
size: -; D: TRBD2; J: TRBJ2-7; V: TRBV4-1; CDR3: CASSQEGTSGRIEQYF; DNA: TGCGCCAGCAGCCAAGAAGGGACTAGCGGGAGAATCGAGCAGTACTTC
size: -; D: -; J: TRBJ2-1; V: TRBV6-5; CDR3: CASSYNFWYNEQFF; DNA: TGTGCCAGCAGTTACAACTTTTGGTACAATGAGCAGTTCTTC
size: -; D: -; J: TRBJ2-1; V: TRBV5-1; CDR3: CASSFGRDNEQFF; DNA: TGCGCCAGCAGCTTCGGGCGGGACAATGAGCAGTTCTTC
size: -; D: -; J: TRBJ1-2; V: TRBV25-1; CDR3: CASSVSDGYGYTF; DNA: TGTGCCAGCAGTGTCTCCGACGGATATGGCTACACCTTC
size: -; D: -; J: TRBJ2-1; V: TRBV12-5; CDR3: CASGFVGGRHNEQFF; DNA: TGTGCTAGTGGTTTCGTCGGGGGACGACACAATGAGCAGTTCTTC
size: -; D: TRBD2; J: TRBJ2-7; V: TRBV19; CDR3: CASSRLAGAYEQYF; DNA: TGTGCCAGTAGTCGCCTAGCGGGAGCCTACGAGCAGTACTTC
size: -; D: -; J: TRBJ1-1; V: TRBV5-6; CDR3: CASSWGPGSSLSPEAFF; DNA: TGTGCCAGCAGCTGGGGCCCCGGGTCGAGCTTATCTCCTGAAGCTTTCTTT
size: -; D: TRBD1; J: TRBJ1-1; V: TRBV11-2; CDR3: CASSSTRGGPTEAFF; DNA: TGTGCCAGCAGCTCTACCAGGGGGGGCCCCACTGAAGCTTTCTTT
size: -; D: -; J: TRBJ2-7; V: TRBV11-2; CDR3: CASRKGARVAEQYF; DNA: TGTGCCAGCAGAAAAGGGGCCAGAGTAGCCGAGCAGTACTTC
size: -; D: -; J: TRBJ1-5; V: TRBV6-1; CDR3: CASSEGGQSRQPQHF; DNA: TGTGCCAGCAGTGAGGGAGGGCAGTCGAGGCAGCCCCAGCATTTT
size: -; D: TRBD2; J: TRBJ2-2; V: TRBV6-5; CDR3: CASMTLAGGAGELFF; DNA: TGTGCCAGCATGACCCTAGCGGGAGGGGCCGGGGAGCTGTTTTTT
size: -; D: TRBD1; J: TRBJ1-3; V: TRBV7-9; CDR3: CASSATGAGNTIYF; DNA: TGTGCCAGCAGCGCAACAGGGGCTGGAAACACCATATATTTT
size: -; D: -; J: TRBJ1-4; V: TRBV28; CDR3: CASSSSSLWRGELFF; DNA: TGTGCCAGCAGTTCTTCATCACTTTGGAGGGGCGAACTGTTTTTT
size: -; D: -; J: TRBJ2-7; V: TRBV5-4; CDR3: CASSFGPLGPYEQYF; DNA: TGTGCCAGCAGCTTCGGACCCCTGGGCCCCTACGAGCAGTACTTC
size: -; D: TRBD1; J: TRBJ2-2; V: TRBV6-5; CDR3: CASSPNLDRAGELFF; DNA: TGTGCCAGCAGTCCCAACCTTGACAGGGCCGGGGAGCTGTTTTTT
size: -; D: TRBD2; J: TRBJ2-5; V: TRBV7-2; CDR3: CASSLAQGLAGMETQYF; DNA: TGTGCCAGCAGCTTAGCGCAGGGGCTAGCGGGAATGGAGACCCAGTACTTC
size: few; D: -; J: TRBJ1-1; V: TRBV5-1; CDR3: CASSLEVGLNTEAFF; DNA: TGCGCCAGCAGCTTGGAGGTGGGATTGAACACTGAAGCTTTCTTT
size: -; D: TRBD2; J: TRBJ2-3; V: TRBV7-3; CDR3: CATSLSLAGGTDTQYF; DNA: TGTGCCACCTCCCTAAGTCTAGCGGGAGGTACAGATACGCAGTATTTT
size: -; D: -; J: TRBJ1-2; V: TRBV6-1; CDR3: CASSLSVGDEYGYTF; DNA: TGTGCCAGCAGCCTCTCCGTAGGGGACGAATATGGCTACACCTTC
size: -; D: -; J: TRBJ2-1; V: TRBV27; CDR3: CASRLANEQFF; DNA: TGTGCCAGCAGACTGGCCAATGAGCAGTTCTTC
size: -; D: TRBD2; J: TRBJ2-5; V: TRBV9; CDR3: CASSVGTGGPETQYF; DNA: TGTGCCAGCAGCGTAGGGACGGGAGGGCCAGAGACCCAGTACTTC
size: -; D: TRBD1; J: TRBJ1-1; V: TRBV27; CDR3: CASTRGTVNTEAFF; DNA: TGTGCCAGCACCCGAGGGACAGTGAACACTGAAGCTTTCTTT
size: -; D: -; J: TRBJ2-2; V: TRBV29-1; CDR3: CSVGGAGTGELFF; DNA: TGCAGCGTTGGGGGGGCGGGCACCGGGGAGCTGTTTTTT
size: -; D: -; J: TRBJ2-2; V: TRBV27; CDR3: CASSADWENTGELFF; DNA: TGTGCCAGCAGTGCGGACTGGGAAAACACCGGGGAGCTGTTTTTT
size: -; D: -; J: TRBJ2-3; V: TRBV2; CDR3: CASSQFGSTTDTQYF; DNA: TGTGCCAGCAGTCAGTTCGGGAGTACCACAGATACGCAGTATTTT
size: -; D: -; J: TRBJ1-1; V: TRBV7-2; CDR3: CASSRHGRGNTEAFF; DNA: TGTGCCAGCAGCCGACACGGGAGAGGAAACACTGAAGCTTTCTTT
size: -; D: -; J: TRBJ2-6; V: TRBV9; CDR3: CASSVRPGLGGANVLTF; DNA: TGTGCCAGCAGCGTACGCCCAGGGTTGGGTGGGGCCAACGTCCTGACTTTC
size: once; D: TRBD2; J: TRBJ2-1; V: TRBV5-1; CDR3: CASSLAGLAGHNEQFF; DNA: TGCGCCAGCAGCTTGGCCGGACTAGCGGGGCACAATGAGCAGTTCTTC
size: -; D: -; J: TRBJ2-2; V: TRBV6-1; CDR3: CASSPQTAYTGELFF; DNA: TGTGCCAGCAGTCCTCAGACAGCTTACACCGGGGAGCTGTTTTTT
size: -; D: -; J: TRBJ1-2; V: TRBV4-2; CDR3: CASSQDLQGRNYGYTF; DNA: TGTGCCAGCAGCCAAGATCTACAGGGTAGAAACTATGGCTACACCTTC
size: -; D: -; J: TRBJ2-7; V: TRBV10-3; CDR3: CAIAWRIHEQYF; DNA: TGTGCCATTGCATGGAGAATCCACGAGCAGTACTTC
size: -; D: TRBD1; J: TRBJ1-2; V: TRBV5-1; CDR3: CASSAQGQGGNYGYTF; DNA: TGCGCCAGCAGCGCCCAGGGACAGGGTGGGAACTATGGCTACACCTTC
size: -; D: -; J: TRBJ2-3; V: TRBV29-1; CDR3: CSVASIFRITDTQYF; DNA: TGCAGCGTCGCGAGTATTTTCCGGATCACAGATACGCAGTATTTT
size: -; D: -; J: TRBJ2-7; V: TRBV28; CDR3: CASSLFLISTDEQYF; DNA: TGTGCCAGCAGTTTATTTTTAATTTCGACAGACGAGCAGTACTTC
size: -; D: -; J: TRBJ1-4; V: TRBV6-1; CDR3: CASSAVGEKLFF; DNA: TGTGCCAGCAGTGCCGTTGGTGAAAAACTGTTTTTT
size: -; D: -; J: TRBJ2-7; V: TRBV9; CDR3: CASSVRPDLTYEQYF; DNA: TGTGCCAGCAGCGTTCGTCCAGACCTAACCTACGAGCAGTACTTC
size: -; D: -; J: TRBJ2-3; V: TRBV7-2; CDR3: CASSLVGHSTDTQYF; DNA: TGTGCCAGCAGCTTAGTAGGGCATAGCACAGATACGCAGTATTTT
size: -; D: -; J: TRBJ2-2; V: TRBV5-6; CDR3: CASSLLGINTGELFF; DNA: TGTGCCAGCAGCTTGCTAGGGATAAACACCGGGGAGCTGTTTTTT
size: -; D: -; J: TRBJ2-7; V: TRBV9; CDR3: CASSPSLGGPHEQYF; DNA: TGTGCCAGCAGCCCATCTCTCGGGGGTCCCCACGAGCAGTACTTC
size: once; D: TRBD1; J: TRBJ2-5; V: TRBV5-1; CDR3: CASSFGTGETQYF; DNA: TGCGCCAGCAGCTTCGGGACAGGGGAGACCCAGTACTTC
size: once; D: -; J: TRBJ1-1; V: TRBV7-8; CDR3: CASSLWGTDFMNTEAFF; DNA: TGTGCCAGCAGCTTATGGGGTACAGACTTCATGAACACTGAAGCTTTCTTT
size: once; D: TRBD2; J: TRBJ2-3; V: TRBV7-2; CDR3: CASQTSGGADTQYF; DNA: TGTGCCAGCCAGACTAGCGGGGGGGCAGATACGCAGTATTTT
size: -; D: -; J: TRBJ2-2; V: TRBV5-1; CDR3: CASSFSRGGTGELFF; DNA: TGCGCCAGCAGCTTCTCCCGGGGTGGCACCGGGGAGCTGTTTTTT
size: -; D: -; J: TRBJ2-7; V: TRBV28; CDR3: CATRSSQARRHEQYF; DNA: TGTGCCACCCGCTCGTCTCAGGCCCGTCGACACGAGCAGTACTTC
size: -; D: -; J: TRBJ1-2; V: TRBV5-1; CDR3: CASSIRGVGGYTF; DNA: TGCGCCAGCAGCATTCGGGGGGTAGGTGGCTACACCTTC